This section outlines one T cell receptor beta chain sequence together with its context. Its specificity is not known. After about 10 days in culture, the CD4+ T cells were isolated. Trimming took off 2 bases at V and 5 bases at J, with 15 bases between the two ends. The CDR3 spans 15 residues. Germline V gene lookup returns CDR1 MNHEY and CDR2 SVGAGI. Measured with immunoSEQ multiplex PCR; TCRdb has only the in-frame clones, and not every one. The sample includes approximately 58,000 clones, around 80% of them seen just once. This sample was included in a study of vaccination effects on CD4 cells after COVID-19. General study findings and limits: Infection- and vaccine-induced clones contracted markedly late after vaccination.

This clonotype was obtained from a human donor who received a COVID-19 vaccine. The material sequenced was CD4+ T cells from PBMCs cultured without peptide, taken before COVID-19 vaccination. The rearrangement links TRBV6-5 to TRBJ1-1; possible D gene TRBD1, 5 bases. CDR3 sequence (DNA): TGTGCCAGCAGTTACCCCTTGGGGGGGGAAACTGAAGCTTTCTTT. This sequence encodes CASSYPLGGETEAFF.